Below are 25 T cell receptor beta chains sequenced from a single sample in a study of metastatic and nonmetastatic thyroid tumors. Until they underwent thyroid surgery, no patient had received any treatment. TCRdb re-called the PCR reads through MiXCR. The sample carries 13,000 or so clones, approximately 31% recorded once. Input material: tumor tissue. The receptors shown here come from a male donor with papillary thyroid cancer or a benign thyroid nodule (not recorded which). Some clones in this sample may be carry-over from other donors' samples.

This clone came up many times. The genes are TRBV2 and TRBJ2-4; D is perhaps TRBD1 or TRBD2 (5 bases each). Per germline, CDR1 SNHLY and CDR2 FYNNEI. The CDR3 has 15 residues. V gave up 1 base and J gave up 5 bases, with 12 bases separating them. The chain's CDR3 is CASSEVWGSQNIQYF. DNA for the CDR3: TGTGCCAGCAGTGAAGTATGGGGGAGCCAAAACATTCAGTACTTC.

The gene calls are TRBV18 and TRBJ2-2; D ambiguous. Trimming removed 5 bases at V and 5 bases at J, with 6 bases between. The germline CDR1 and CDR2 sequences are KGHSH and LQKENI. The CDR3 consists of 12 residues. CDR3 coding DNA: TGTGCCAGCTCAACCCCGACCGGGGAGCTGTTTTTT. Its translation: CASSTPTGELFF.

This clone was recorded at least ten times. This chain uses TRBV9 with TRBJ2-2, with D tentatively TRBD2 (5 bases). The CDR3 contains 14 residues. V gave up 0 bases and J gave up 7 bases, with 10 bases separating them. Germline V gives CDR1 SGDLS, CDR2 YYNGEE. The CDR3 here is CASSVGERLGELFF. The CDR3 region has the DNA TGTGCCAGCAGCGTAGGGGAGAGGCTCGGGGAGCTGTTTTTT.

Judged by abundance, this clone is medium-sized. Distinct nucleotide sequences in the sample also encode this CDR3. The V call is TRBV4-1, the J call TRBJ2-1; 13 bases map to TRBD2. CDR3 length equals 16 residues. Germline-derived CDR1 and CDR2 are MGHRA and YSYEKL. With 0 bases clipped from V and 10 bases from J, the junction kept 6 bases outside the gene matches. CDR3 residues: CASSQEGGLAGVEQFF. DNA for the CDR3: TGCGCCAGCAGCCAAGAGGGTGGACTAGCGGGAGTCGAGCAGTTCTTC.

The J gene is TRBJ2-1, the V gene TRBV6-1, with D possibly being TRBD1 (6 bases). Between the trimmed V and J ends, which lost 6 bases and 3 bases, there was a span of 9 bases. The V gene's germline CDR1 is MNHNS and CDR2 SASEGT. The CDR3 extends over 13 amino acids. The CDR3 bases are TGTGCCAGCAGCGCGGACAGCTACAATGAGCAGTTCTTC. This sequence encodes CASSADSYNEQFF.

This clone was detected a few times. This chain connects TRBV27 to TRBJ2-7, with D maybe TRBD1 (6 bases). CDR1 is MNHEY and CDR2 is SMNVEV in the germline V gene (reference sequence). This CDR3 is built from 15 residues. V gave up 0 bases and J gave up 2 bases, with 11 bases separating them. The CDR3 region has the DNA TGTGCCAGCAGTTTATCGAGTCAGGGGACCTACGAGCAGTACTTC. This translates into CASSLSSQGTYEQYF.

The sample holds a few counts of this clone. An end of the junction does not agree with germline; a read error may underlie this. The chain is built from TRBV15 and TRBJ2-1; tentatively, D is TRBD1 (6 bases). The V gene's germline CDR1 is LNHNV and CDR2 YYDKDF (reference sequence). CDR3 length equals 15 residues. The DNA of the CDR3 is TGTGCCACCAGCAGAGTGGACAGCTCCTACAATGGGCAGTTCTTC. It codes for CATSRVDSSYNGQFF.

This clone is labeled medium-sized. This rearrangement joins TRBV20-1 to TRBJ1-2; D call uncertain. The CDR3 covers 14 residues. The V end was cut by 0 bases, the J end by 4 bases, with 12 bases between. In germline, CDR1 is DFQATT, CDR2 SNEGSKA (reference sequence). CDR3 residues: CSARDYRGPYGYTF. CDR3 sequence (DNA): TGCAGTGCTAGAGATTACCGCGGGCCCTATGGCTACACCTTC.

The chain uses TRBV6-2 or TRBV6-3 and TRBJ1-3; D is unresolved. The CDR3 is made up of 13 amino acids. The germline V and J ends were trimmed by 3 bases and 4 bases, with 7 bases remaining between them. CDR1 is MNHEY and CDR2 is SVGEGT in the germline V gene. Here the CDR3 reads CASSYSAGNTIYF. The CDR3 DNA is TGTGCCAGCAGTTATTCCGCGGGAAACACCATATATTTT.

J is TRBJ2-7 and V is TRBV7-2, with 7 bases fitting TRBD1. Germline loops: CDR1 SGHTA, CDR2 FQGNSA. The CDR3 runs 15 residues. The J segment lost 7 bases and the V segment lost 2 bases, leaving 11 bases of the junction unmatched. This CDR3 is CASSLLQDRRYEQYF. The CDR3 DNA reads TGTGCCAGCAGCTTACTCCAGGACAGGCGCTATGAGCAGTACTTC.

Judged by abundance, this clone is medium-sized. The chain links TRBV19 to TRBJ1-3, with D unresolved. The CDR3 is 15 residues long. The V end was cut by 5 bases, the J end by 4 bases, with 15 bases between. Germline V lookup: CDR1 LNHDA, CDR2 SQIVND (reference sequence). The CDR3 spells CASSALEGAGNTIYF. The DNA for the CDR3 is TGTGCCAGTAGTGCCCTGGAAGGAGCCGGAAACACCATATATTTT.

The rearrangement joins TRBV6-1 to TRBJ2-2, with 8 positions matching TRBD1. V shed 8 bases, J shed 2 bases, and the junction held 7 bases outside the gene matches. The CDR3 runs to 15 residues. The germline gives CDR1 MNHNS, CDR2 SASEGT. The CDR3: CASAQGQDNTGELFF. The CDR3 coding sequence is TGTGCCAGCGCCCAGGGACAGGACAACACCGGGGAGCTGTTTTTT.

The table lists this clone with a few counts. The chain couples TRBV20-1 to TRBJ2-7, with unresolved D. This CDR3 spans 15 amino acids. From germline, CDR1 is DFQATT and CDR2 SNEGSKA (reference sequence). Trimming took off 0 bases at V and 3 bases at J, with 15 bases between the two ends. The CDR3 loop is CSARESGPTYYEQYF. DNA for the CDR3: TGCAGTGCTAGAGAGTCTGGTCCAACCTACTACGAGCAGTACTTC.

This clone was found a few times. This chain joins TRBV3-1 and TRBJ2-5; 8 bases are shared with TRBD1. This CDR3 has 16 amino acids. Germline CDR1 reads LGHDT; CDR2 reads YNNKEL (reference sequence). The J segment lost 3 bases and the V segment lost 1 base, leaving 7 bases of the junction unmatched. The CDR3 is CASSQVLWTGKETQYF. The CDR3 DNA reads TGTGCCAGCAGCCAAGTCCTTTGGACAGGGAAAGAGACCCAGTACTTC.

This clone was seen at least ten times. The chain is built from TRBV7-6 and TRBJ2-5, with 15 bases aligning to TRBD2. J was trimmed by 4 bases and V by 5 bases; bases with no gene match: 5. Germline CDR1 SGHVS, CDR2 FNYEAQ. The CDR3 length is 16 residues. The CDR3 sequence: CASSKGLAGGPETQYF. The CDR3 DNA sequence: TGTGCCAGCAGCAAGGGACTAGCGGGGGGTCCAGAGACCCAGTACTTC.

The V gene is TRBV6-5, the J gene TRBJ2-1; no firm D call. Trimming removed 0 bases at V and 0 bases at J, with 9 bases between. CDR3 size: 16 residues. Per germline, CDR1 MNHEY and CDR2 SVGAGI. The chain's CDR3 is CASSYSGESSYNEQFF. Here the CDR3 DNA reads TGTGCCAGCAGTTACTCCGGCGAGAGCTCCTACAATGAGCAGTTCTTC.

The chain links TRBV7-8 to TRBJ1-1; 7 bases fit TRBD1. The trim removed 4 bases at V and 8 bases at J, leaving 16 bases unmatched. The CDR3 covers 16 residues. Germline V CDR1 and CDR2: SGHVS, FQNEAQ. CDR3 bases: TGTGCCAGCAGCTCGATCCAACGGGACAGCCGACGGGAAGCTTTCTTT. Its protein product is CASSSIQRDSRREAFF.

The chain joins TRBV5-1 to TRBJ2-1, with D possibly being TRBD2 (6 bases). V gave up 0 bases and J gave up 4 bases, with 17 bases separating them. The germline gives CDR1 SGHRS, CDR2 YFSETQ. There are 17 residues in the CDR3. This CDR3 reads CASSLGTSTNQYNEQFF. CDR3 DNA sequence: TGCGCCAGCAGCTTGGGTACTAGCACCAACCAGTACAATGAGCAGTTCTTC.

This clone was counted between two and nine times. The chain employs TRBV7-9 and TRBJ2-7; D is unclear. V lost 5 bases and J lost 7, with 15 bases in between. This CDR3 has 13 residues. Per germline, CDR1 SEHNR and CDR2 FQNEAQ (reference sequence). This CDR3 reads CASSRAWEREQYF. DNA for the CDR3: TGTGCCAGCAGCAGGGCTTGGGAACGAGAGCAGTACTTC.

This clone appeared a few times. The chain combines TRBV19 with TRBJ2-7; unclear D gene. CDR3 length: 13 amino acids. The germline V gene encodes CDR1 LNHDA and CDR2 SQIVND (reference sequence). V was clipped by 5 bases and J by 6 bases, with 14 bases between them. The CDR3 here is CASSPGPSREQYF. For the CDR3, the DNA is TGTGCCAGTAGTCCGGGCCCCTCGCGCGAGCAGTACTTC.

With respect to this clone: This may stem from a read error, because a much larger clone lies one nucleotide away. V and J are TRBV20-1 and TRBJ1-6; maybe TRBD1 (5 bases). The germline V gene has CDR1 DFQATT and CDR2 SNEGSKA (reference sequence). The V gene lost 4 bases and the J gene lost 9 bases, with 13 bases spanning the gap. CDR3 length equals 13 residues. The CDR3 loop is CSAIGDGSSPLHF. The CDR3 nucleotides read TGCAGTGCTATAGGGGACGGCAGTTCACCCCTCCACTTT.

In this sample, this clone is medium-sized. Here the CDR3 reads CASSYDRGSNQPQHF. CDR3 nucleotide sequence: TGTGCCAGCTCGTACGACAGGGGTAGCAATCAGCCCCAGCATTTT. The rearrangement joins TRBV18 to TRBJ1-5, with 8 bases matching TRBD1. J was trimmed by 0 bases and V by 6 bases; bases with no gene match: 4. CDR3 size: 15 residues. Germline V gene lookup returns CDR1 KGHSH and CDR2 LQKENI.

As concerns this clone: At one end the junction does not follow the germline gene, possibly because of a read error. The chain carries TRBV5-1 and TRBJ2-3; the match to TRBD1 covers 8 bases. The CDR3 sequence is 16 residues long. In germline, CDR1 is SGHRS, CDR2 YFSETQ. Here the CDR3 DNA reads TGCGCCAGCAGCTTGGTGGACAGGGTGGGCACAGATTCGCAGAATTTT. It translates to CASSLVDRVGTDSQNF.

There are many counts of this clone. The chain combines TRBV7-6 with TRBJ1-6; D is possibly TRBD1 (6 bases). This CDR3 has 15 amino acids. The V gene lost 4 bases and the J gene lost 6 bases, with 13 bases spanning the gap. CDR1 SGHVS and CDR2 FNYEAQ come from the germline V gene. This CDR3 is CASSSAGALNSPLHF. CDR3 sequence (DNA): TGTGCCAGCAGCTCCGCAGGGGCCCTTAATTCACCCCTCCACTTT.

This clone was recorded many times. J is TRBJ1-4 and V is TRBV5-1; 8 bases map to TRBD1. Germline assignment: CDR1 SGHRS and CDR2 YFSETQ. The CDR3 runs 14 residues. J was trimmed by 8 bases and V by 3 bases; bases with no gene match: 6. CDR3: CASSSGQAKEKLFF. Written as DNA, the CDR3 is TGCGCCAGCAGCTCGGGACAGGCGAAAGAAAAACTGTTTTTT.